These T cell receptor beta chains were read from a single sample in a study of shared clonotypes between healthy human individuals. TCRdb's table, derived via immunoSEQ multiplex PCR, lists solely in-frame clones and lacks some. This table has 2 million to 3 million clones, approximately 90% appearing once. Sequenced sample: naive CD4+ T cells sorted from blood. These receptor sequences come from a man younger than 35 in good health. The CDR3 runs from the conserved cysteine through the conserved F or W. The D gene is left open where the match is weak. Size values are once, few and many counts, or a class for expanded clones, and some rows have none.

d_call clone_size j_call v_call cdr3_nt cdr3_aa
TRBD1 . TRBJ2-7 TRBV5-1 TGCGCCAGTGGCGGACAGGGGGTCCACGAGCAGTACTTC CASGGQGVHEQYF
TRBD2 . TRBJ2-3 TRBV11-2 TGTGCCAGCAGACCCAGCGGGGGGAGCACAGATACGCAGTATTTT CASRPSGGSTDTQYF
TRBD1 . TRBJ1-2 TRBV5-4 TGTGCCAGCAGCCTGGGACAGGTTAACTATGGCTACACCTTC CASSLGQVNYGYTF
. . TRBJ2-1 TRBV6-5 TGTGCCAGCAGTGCCGACAGTCACCCCTACAATGAGCAGTTCTTC CASSADSHPYNEQFF
. . TRBJ1-2 TRBV7-2 TGTGCCAGCAGCTTAATGGGACCCCCAAGTGGTGGCTACACCTTC CASSLMGPPSGGYTF
. . TRBJ2-4 TRBV30 TGTGCCTCGTCGTCAGGGGAGGGGAACATTCAGTACTTC CASSSGEGNIQYF
. . TRBJ1-1 TRBV2 TGTGCCAGCAGATCGACAGGTTTCATGAACACTGAAGCTTTCTTT CASRSTGFMNTEAFF
. . TRBJ1-2 TRBV10-3 TGTGCCATCAGACGAACTCCAAGTGGGGACGGCTACACCTTC CAIRRTPSGDGYTF
. few TRBJ1-5 TRBV15 TGTGCCACCAGCAGACTAAAGGACGGAAATCAGCCCCAGCATTTT CATSRLKDGNQPQHF
. . TRBJ2-7 TRBV5-1 TGCGCCAGCAGCTTGTCGGCAGGGAGCTACGAGCAGTACTTC CASSLSAGSYEQYF
TRBD1 . TRBJ2-7 TRBV11-2 TGTGCCAGCAGCTCACCTACAGGGGCCCCCTACGAGCAGTACTTC CASSSPTGAPYEQYF
TRBD2 . TRBJ2-1 TRBV6-5 TGTGCCAGCAGTGTTTGGGGGGGAGGAAAGAATGAGCAGTTCTTC CASSVWGGGKNEQFF
. . TRBJ1-2 TRBV5-1 TGCGCCAGCAGCTTGGCCCTGGGGAGCCAGGGAAATGGCTACACCTTC CASSLALGSQGNGYTF
. . TRBJ1-1 TRBV7-9 TGTGCCAGCACCTTACGAACTGAAGCTTTCTTT CASTLRTEAFF
TRBD2 . TRBJ2-3 TRBV7-3 TGTGCCAGCAGCTTAGAGCGGGGCCGACTAGATACGCAGTATTTT CASSLERGRLDTQYF
. . TRBJ2-4 TRBV4-3 TGCGCCAGCAGCCAAGATCCTTATTCCGGGACTCCCGGCTCTACAGCCAAAAACATTCAGTACTTC CASSQDPYSGTPGSTAKNIQYF
. . TRBJ2-3 TRBV5-8 TGTGCCAGCAGCTTGATGGGGCCCGGCACAGATACGCAGTATTTT CASSLMGPGTDTQYF
. few TRBJ1-2 TRBV5-1 TGCGCCAGCAGCCTAGCTCCAACTAACTATGGCTACACCTTC CASSLAPTNYGYTF
. . TRBJ2-7 TRBV6-1 TGTGCCAGCAGGACCAGTACAGTTACTAACGAGCAGTACTTC CASRTSTVTNEQYF
TRBD2 . TRBJ2-7 TRBV5-4 TGTGCCAGCAGCCAAGGACTAGCGGGAGGAGCCTACGAGCAGTACTTC CASSQGLAGGAYEQYF
. once TRBJ1-2 TRBV5-1 TGCGCCAGCAGCTTGGAGGCGGGCAACTATGGCTACACCTTC CASSLEAGNYGYTF
. . TRBJ2-7 TRBV27 TGTGCCAGCAGGGGGGTTCAGCGGGCATCCTACGAGCAGTACTTC CASRGVQRASYEQYF
. . TRBJ1-1 TRBV30 TGTGCCTGGAGTGGACAGGTACCCACTGAAGCTTTCTTT CAWSGQVPTEAFF
. . TRBJ1-1 TRBV19 TGTGCCAGTAGTATAATTGCTCCCCGGATCACTGAAGCTTTCTTT CASSIIAPRITEAFF
. . TRBJ1-5 TRBV19 TGTGCCAGTAGTACCACCTGGGCCCCTGAGAGCAATCAGCCCCAGCATTTT CASSTTWAPESNQPQHF
TRBD1 . TRBJ1-4 TRBV30 TGTGCCTGGAAGACAGGGGCCGCTCTGAATGAAAAACTGTTTTTT CAWKTGAALNEKLFF